A selection of T cell receptor beta chains follows, all from one sample in a study of OX40 agonist ivuxolimab in advanced cancers. Assay used: immunoSEQ multiplex PCR; TCRdb lists only in-frame clones, some missing. The data show about 79,000 clones, 70% to 90% seen once. The sequenced sample was CD4+ or CD8+ T cells sorted from blood, obtained in a trial of the OX40 agonist ivuxolimab. These receptors all stem from an adult with an advanced solid tumor such as melanoma, head and neck, liver or kidney cancer. The CDR3 runs from the conserved cysteine through the conserved F or W. D genes are given only for firm matches. Size values are once, few and many counts, or a class for expanded clones, and some rows have none.

D gene: NA
clone size: NA
V gene: TRBV4-2
J gene: TRBJ2-5
CDR3 protein: CARRWPKETQYF
CDR3 DNA: TGTGCCAGAAGGTGGCCCAAAGAGACCCAGTACTTC

D gene: TRBD1
clone size: NA
V gene: TRBV7-3
J gene: TRBJ1-2
CDR3 protein: CASSFDRESGYTF
CDR3 DNA: TGTGCCAGCAGTTTCGACAGGGAGTCTGGCTACACCTTC

D gene: NA
clone size: NA
V gene: TRBV9
J gene: TRBJ2-1
CDR3 protein: CASSVGGPLMSEQFF
CDR3 DNA: TGTGCCAGCAGCGTAGGCGGGCCCCTAATGAGTGAGCAGTTCTTC

D gene: NA
clone size: few
V gene: TRBV9
J gene: TRBJ2-3
CDR3 protein: CASSVDGSGRSTQYF
CDR3 DNA: TGTGCCAGCAGCGTAGACGGGTCAGGGCGGAGTACGCAGTATTTT

D gene: NA
clone size: NA
V gene: TRBV5-1
J gene: TRBJ2-2
CDR3 protein: CASSSRDPVGELFF
CDR3 DNA: TGCGCCAGCAGCTCCCGGGACCCCGTCGGGGAGCTGTTTTTT

D gene: NA
clone size: NA
V gene: TRBV7-3
J gene: TRBJ2-1
CDR3 protein: CASSLRGGGRTIAYNEQFF
CDR3 DNA: TGTGCCAGCAGCTTAAGAGGGGGCGGGAGGACAATTGCCTACAATGAGCAGTTCTTC

D gene: NA
clone size: few
V gene: TRBV25-1
J gene: TRBJ2-5
CDR3 protein: CASSVNQVAPRQETQYF
CDR3 DNA: TGTGCCAGCAGTGTGAACCAGGTCGCGCCCCGTCAAGAGACCCAGTACTTC

D gene: NA
clone size: NA
V gene: TRBV15
J gene: TRBJ1-5
CDR3 protein: CATSRDGRGQPQHF
CDR3 DNA: TGTGCCACCAGCAGAGACGGAAGGGGTCAGCCCCAGCATTTT

D gene: NA
clone size: NA
V gene: TRBV4-1
J gene: TRBJ2-4
CDR3 protein: CASSQVRISKNIQYF
CDR3 DNA: TGCGCCAGCAGCCAAGTCCGGATAAGCAAAAACATTCAGTACTTC

D gene: TRBD1
clone size: NA
V gene: TRBV7-9
J gene: TRBJ2-1
CDR3 protein: CASIHRGSYNEQFF
CDR3 DNA: TGTGCCAGCATTCACAGGGGCTCCTACAATGAGCAGTTCTTC

D gene: NA
clone size: NA
V gene: TRBV7-2
J gene: TRBJ2-5
CDR3 protein: CASSLMGTQYF
CDR3 DNA: TGTGCCAGCAGCTTGATGGGGACCCAGTACTTC

D gene: NA
clone size: NA
V gene: TRBV19
J gene: TRBJ2-1
CDR3 protein: CASSRDGGIYNEQFF
CDR3 DNA: TGTGCCAGTAGTCGGGACGGAGGGATCTACAATGAGCAGTTCTTC

D gene: NA
clone size: NA
V gene: TRBV11-2
J gene: TRBJ2-2
CDR3 protein: CASSPGLRDGELFF
CDR3 DNA: TGTGCCAGCAGCCCGGGACTTCGGGATGGGGAGCTGTTTTTT

D gene: NA
clone size: NA
V gene: TRBV11-2
J gene: TRBJ2-3
CDR3 protein: CASSHTDTQYF
CDR3 DNA: TGTGCCAGCAGCCATACAGATACGCAGTATTTT

D gene: NA
clone size: few
V gene: TRBV7-9
J gene: TRBJ1-1
CDR3 protein: CASSLGVEAFF
CDR3 DNA: TGTGCCAGCAGCTTAGGCGTTGAAGCTTTCTTT

D gene: NA
clone size: NA
V gene: TRBV11-3
J gene: TRBJ2-1
CDR3 protein: CASSLASSYNEQFF
CDR3 DNA: TGTGCCAGCAGCTTAGCCAGCTCCTACAATGAGCAGTTCTTC

D gene: NA
clone size: NA
V gene: TRBV5-1
J gene: TRBJ2-2
CDR3 protein: CASSLLLTGELFF
CDR3 DNA: TGCGCCAGCAGCTTGTTATTAACCGGGGAGCTGTTTTTT

D gene: NA
clone size: NA
V gene: TRBV13
J gene: TRBJ2-5
CDR3 protein: CASSLGQGTTKTQYF
CDR3 DNA: TGTGCCAGCAGCTTAGGCCAGGGGACTACTAAGACCCAGTACTTC

D gene: NA
clone size: NA
V gene: TRBV28
J gene: TRBJ2-1
CDR3 protein: CASSSRRGVTYNEQFF
CDR3 DNA: TGTGCCAGCAGTTCTCGGCGGGGAGTAACCTACAATGAGCAGTTCTTC

D gene: NA
clone size: NA
V gene: TRBV4-3
J gene: TRBJ2-3
CDR3 protein: CASSQDGTAGDTQYF
CDR3 DNA: TGCGCCAGCAGCCAAGATGGGACGGCCGGAGATACGCAGTATTTT

D gene: NA
clone size: NA
V gene: TRBV5-1
J gene: TRBJ2-2
CDR3 protein: CASTQTSGAGTGELFF
CDR3 DNA: TGCGCCAGTACCCAAACGTCAGGGGCGGGCACCGGGGAGCTGTTTTTT

D gene: TRBD1
clone size: once
V gene: TRBV28
J gene: TRBJ2-7
CDR3 protein: CASLGQGFNEQYF
CDR3 DNA: TGTGCCAGCTTAGGACAGGGTTTTAACGAGCAGTACTTC

D gene: NA
clone size: NA
V gene: TRBV13
J gene: TRBJ1-1
CDR3 protein: CASSSRRQPRGMNTEAFF
CDR3 DNA: TGTGCCAGCAGCTCAAGACGACAGCCCCGAGGGATGAACACTGAAGCTTTCTTT

D gene: TRBD1
clone size: NA
V gene: TRBV10-2
J gene: TRBJ1-2
CDR3 protein: CASRRTGEDYGYTF
CDR3 DNA: TGCGCCAGCAGAAGGACAGGGGAGGACTATGGCTACACCTTC

D gene: TRBD1
clone size: NA
V gene: TRBV6-6
J gene: TRBJ1-5
CDR3 protein: CASSYSRTGDQPQHF
CDR3 DNA: TGTGCCAGCAGTTACTCGAGGACAGGGGATCAGCCCCAGCATTTT

D gene: TRBD2
clone size: few
V gene: TRBV6-1
J gene: TRBJ2-3
CDR3 protein: CASSGLAGGTDTQYF
CDR3 DNA: TGTGCCAGCAGTGGACTAGCGGGAGGAACAGATACGCAGTATTTT

D gene: TRBD1
clone size: NA
V gene: TRBV6-6
J gene: TRBJ1-4
CDR3 protein: CASSYTGGANEKLFF
CDR3 DNA: TGTGCCAGCAGCTACACAGGGGGGGCTAATGAAAAACTGTTTTTT

D gene: TRBD2
clone size: NA
V gene: TRBV6-5
J gene: TRBJ2-7
CDR3 protein: CASSTGLARYEQYF
CDR3 DNA: TGTGCCAGCAGTACCGGACTAGCGCGCTACGAGCAGTACTTC

D gene: NA
clone size: NA
V gene: TRBV4-3
J gene: TRBJ1-3
CDR3 protein: CASSQGPGAGNTIYF
CDR3 DNA: TGCGCCAGCAGCCAAGGTCCCGGGGCTGGAAACACCATATATTTT

D gene: TRBD1
clone size: many
V gene: TRBV11-3
J gene: TRBJ1-2
CDR3 protein: CASSAEGAGGSYGYTF
CDR3 DNA: TGTGCCAGCAGCGCCGAGGGGGCGGGAGGAAGCTATGGCTACACCTTC

D gene: TRBD2
clone size: NA
V gene: TRBV7-8
J gene: TRBJ2-2
CDR3 protein: CASSSLPTKREWRTGELFF
CDR3 DNA: TGTGCCAGCAGCTCCCTACCTACGAAGCGGGAGTGGAGAACCGGGGAGCTGTTTTTT

D gene: NA
clone size: NA
V gene: TRBV30
J gene: TRBJ1-3
CDR3 protein: CAWVGRDGDTIYF
CDR3 DNA: TGTGCCTGGGTGGGAAGGGACGGAGACACCATATATTTT

D gene: NA
clone size: NA
V gene: TRBV2
J gene: TRBJ1-5
CDR3 protein: CASSKGFGNQPQHF
CDR3 DNA: TGTGCCAGCAGTAAAGGTTTTGGCAATCAGCCCCAGCATTTT

D gene: NA
clone size: NA
V gene: TRBV15
J gene: TRBJ2-1
CDR3 protein: CATSRDPENEQFF
CDR3 DNA: TGTGCCACCAGCAGAGATCCGGAAAATGAGCAGTTCTTC

D gene: TRBD2
clone size: NA
V gene: TRBV9
J gene: TRBJ2-7
CDR3 protein: CASSPRLAGYEQYF
CDR3 DNA: TGTGCCAGCAGCCCACGACTAGCGGGTTACGAGCAGTACTTC

D gene: TRBD1
clone size: NA
V gene: TRBV6-1
J gene: TRBJ1-2
CDR3 protein: CASRTGGGYTF
CDR3 DNA: TGTGCCAGCAGAACAGGGGGAGGCTACACCTTC

D gene: NA
clone size: NA
V gene: TRBV4-1
J gene: TRBJ2-5
CDR3 protein: CASSQPLGRRGGTQYF
CDR3 DNA: TGCGCCAGCAGCCAACCGCTAGGGCGACGGGGCGGGACCCAGTACTTC

D gene: NA
clone size: NA
V gene: TRBV13
J gene: TRBJ2-7
CDR3 protein: CASRRAGQRYEQYF
CDR3 DNA: TGTGCCAGCAGGCGAGCGGGACAACGGTACGAGCAGTACTTC

D gene: NA
clone size: few
V gene: TRBV7-9
J gene: TRBJ2-7
CDR3 protein: CASSLGGDWAGRSSYEQYF
CDR3 DNA: TGTGCCAGCAGCTTAGGAGGGGATTGGGCGGGAAGGAGCTCCTACGAGCAGTACTTC

D gene: TRBD1
clone size: NA
V gene: TRBV19
J gene: TRBJ1-4
CDR3 protein: CASTYDRGGEKLFF
CDR3 DNA: TGTGCCAGTACCTACGACAGGGGGGGAGAAAAACTGTTTTTT

D gene: TRBD2
clone size: NA
V gene: TRBV11-3
J gene: TRBJ2-7
CDR3 protein: CASSTHSGSEQYF
CDR3 DNA: TGTGCCAGCAGCACTCACAGCGGGAGCGAGCAGTACTTC

D gene: NA
clone size: NA
V gene: TRBV2
J gene: TRBJ1-1
CDR3 protein: CASSRGGPGTEAFF
CDR3 DNA: TGTGCCAGCAGTAGAGGGGGGCCGGGGACTGAAGCTTTCTTT

D gene: NA
clone size: NA
V gene: TRBV19
J gene: TRBJ2-7
CDR3 protein: CASSIDRSSYEQYF
CDR3 DNA: TGTGCCAGTAGTATTGACCGATCCTCCTACGAGCAGTACTTC

D gene: TRBD1
clone size: NA
V gene: TRBV7-6
J gene: TRBJ1-6
CDR3 protein: CASSARQGSDNSPLHF
CDR3 DNA: TGTGCCAGCAGCGCAAGACAGGGGAGCGATAATTCACCCCTCCACTTT

D gene: NA
clone size: NA
V gene: TRBV28
J gene: TRBJ2-2
CDR3 protein: CASSFFEPNTGELFF
CDR3 DNA: TGTGCCAGCAGTTTTTTTGAGCCGAACACCGGGGAGCTGTTTTTT

D gene: NA
clone size: NA
V gene: TRBV28
J gene: TRBJ2-2
CDR3 protein: CASSRSGGGGELFF
CDR3 DNA: TGTGCCAGCAGTCGGTCCGGCGGAGGCGGGGAGCTGTTTTTT

D gene: NA
clone size: NA
V gene: TRBV30
J gene: TRBJ2-1
CDR3 protein: CAWSSVREQFF
CDR3 DNA: TGTGCCTGGAGTTCCGTCCGTGAGCAGTTCTTC

D gene: TRBD1
clone size: NA
V gene: TRBV7-9
J gene: TRBJ2-6
CDR3 protein: CASSYDRGPSGANVLTF
CDR3 DNA: TGTGCCAGCAGCTACGACAGGGGTCCCTCTGGGGCCAACGTCCTGACTTTC

D gene: NA
clone size: NA
V gene: TRBV19
J gene: TRBJ2-1
CDR3 protein: CASSTYSGAYNEQFF
CDR3 DNA: TGTGCCAGTAGTACGTATAGCGGAGCATACAATGAGCAGTTCTTC